This TCR beta chain came from a study of blood T cell repertoires in COVID-19. The overall study: Acute and convalescent COVID-19 samples came from the United States, Italy and Spain. T cells, B-cell-depleted T cells, or PBMCs provided the cDNA or gDNA that served as material.

Participants had their cohort set by participant-reported clinical history. Cohort 3 donors counted as recovered after two negative PCRs, clearance, or resolved symptoms. Germline assignment: CDR1 MDHEN and CDR2 SYDVKM. The CDR3 runs to 17 residues. J was trimmed by 5 bases and V by 2 bases; bases with no gene match: 10. TCRdb's copy holds only in-frame clones and misses some; the assay was immunoSEQ multiplex PCR. The sample lists 170,000 or so clones; roughly 87% were seen once. Sequenced input: PBMCs or T cells enriched from blood (not recorded which). The J gene is TRBJ2-1, the V gene TRBV28; 9 nucleotides match TRBD1. The receptor's source is a woman aged 45-60 years who had recovered from COVID-19. Here the CDR3 DNA reads TGTGCCAGCAGTTTACCCCGCTACCGGACAGGGGACAATGAGCAGTTCTTC. This gives the protein CASSLPRYRTGDNEQFF.